The subject of this entry is one TCR beta chain. The antigen is not known. The sample is drawn from a study of long-term antiretroviral therapy in people with HIV. Overall study: The earliest samples came from an era when ART typically awaited falling CD4 counts.

Study-level points and caveats: Samples were collected from about 2004 to 2018 under possibly less effective ART regimens.

They ran version v3.0 of the immunoSEQ assay at survey level. TCRdb's table, derived via immunoSEQ multiplex PCR, lists solely in-frame clones and lacks some. The sample records about 23,000 clones, roughly 82% being singletons. The V gene's germline CDR1 is GTSNPN and CDR2 SVGIG (reference sequence). CDR3 size: 11 residues. The V end lost 8 bases, the J end lost 4 bases, and 12 bases lay between the germline ends. This sample comprised unsorted PBMCs, obtained 0.3 years after starting antiretroviral therapy. The chain combines TRBV30 with TRBJ2-7, with a possible D match to TRBD2 (6 bases). This receptor was identified in a middle-aged man with HIV. The chain's CDR3 is CAGGLGYEQYF. The CDR3 region has the DNA TGTGCCGGGGGACTCGGTTACGAGCAGTACTTC.